Listed below are T cell receptor beta chains from one sample, sequenced in a study of T cells in Graves' hyperthyroidism and ophthalmopathy. TCRdb independently ran MiXCR on the multiplex PCR reads; one entry per CDR3 protein. The sample lists some 500,000 distinct CDR3 sequences, about 15% occurring once. Sequenced input: blood. These receptors all come from a woman between 18 and 30 years old with Graves' hyperthyroidism. Both conserved end residues are part of each CDR3. D genes are given only for firm matches. Clone size, where shown, is once, few, many, or a class for clones that have expanded.

v_call: TRBV12-3/TRBV12-4
clone_size: many
j_call: TRBJ1-1
d_call: NA
cdr3_nt: TGTGCCAGCAGTCCCCGGGCGGGGTTCAGGGGCACTGAAGCTTTCTTT
cdr3_aa: CASSPRAGFRGTEAFF

v_call: TRBV27
clone_size: NA
j_call: TRBJ1-3
d_call: NA
cdr3_nt: TGTGCCAGCAGTTTCGGGGGGGCTGGAAACACCATATATTTT
cdr3_aa: CASSFGGAGNTIYF

v_call: TRBV9
clone_size: many
j_call: TRBJ1-1
d_call: NA
cdr3_nt: TGTGCCAGCGCCAGGGGAGGGAGGGACACTGAAGCTTTCTTT
cdr3_aa: CASARGGRDTEAFF

v_call: TRBV7-3
clone_size: NA
j_call: TRBJ2-3
d_call: TRBD2
cdr3_nt: TGTGCCAGCAGCTTAGGAGTCAGCGGGATTAGCACAGATACGCAGTATTTT
cdr3_aa: CASSLGVSGISTDTQYF

v_call: TRBV20-1
clone_size: few
j_call: TRBJ2-1
d_call: TRBD2
cdr3_nt: TGCAGTGCTAGGGGACTAGCGGGAGTAGTCAATGAGCAGTTCTTC
cdr3_aa: CSARGLAGVVNEQFF

v_call: TRBV11-2
clone_size: many
j_call: TRBJ2-1
d_call: NA
cdr3_nt: TGTGCCAGCAGCTTAGAACAGGAGTACAATGAGCAGTTCTTC
cdr3_aa: CASSLEQEYNEQFF

v_call: TRBV9
clone_size: few
j_call: TRBJ1-3
d_call: NA
cdr3_nt: TGTGCCAGCAGCGTAACCCTGACAGTCTCTGGAAACACCATATATTTT
cdr3_aa: CASSVTLTVSGNTIYF

v_call: TRBV11-3
clone_size: many
j_call: TRBJ2-5
d_call: NA
cdr3_nt: TGTGCCAGCAGCTTACGGGACACCCAAGAGACCCAGTACTTC
cdr3_aa: CASSLRDTQETQYF

v_call: TRBV30
clone_size: few
j_call: TRBJ2-1
d_call: NA
cdr3_nt: TGTGCCTGGACCGCACCTCCCCTTAACAATGAGCAGTTCTTC
cdr3_aa: CAWTAPPLNNEQFF

v_call: TRBV11-2
clone_size: NA
j_call: TRBJ2-7
d_call: NA
cdr3_nt: TGTGCCAGCAGCTTAGCTCGTTTGGGCAGGAGGTACGAGCAGTACTTC
cdr3_aa: CASSLARLGRRYEQYF

v_call: TRBV7-9
clone_size: few
j_call: TRBJ1-4
d_call: NA
cdr3_nt: TGTGCCAGCAGCTTAGCCAACGGGATACGACAACTGTTTTTT
cdr3_aa: CASSLANGIRQLFF

v_call: TRBV11-3
clone_size: many
j_call: TRBJ2-7
d_call: TRBD2
cdr3_nt: TGTGCCAGCAGCCCCGGACTAGCGCTCTACGAGCAGTACTTC
cdr3_aa: CASSPGLALYEQYF

v_call: TRBV6-2/TRBV6-3
clone_size: many
j_call: TRBJ2-7
d_call: NA
cdr3_nt: TGTGCCAGCAGTTGGCTAAAAGCCAGACCCTACGAGCAGTACTTC
cdr3_aa: CASSWLKARPYEQYF

v_call: TRBV6-1
clone_size: NA
j_call: TRBJ2-6
d_call: TRBD1
cdr3_nt: TGTGCCAGCACCCTAAGACAGGGTTTTATTTCTGGGGCCAACGTCCTGACTTTC
cdr3_aa: CASTLRQGFISGANVLTF

v_call: TRBV6-6
clone_size: many
j_call: TRBJ2-7
d_call: NA
cdr3_nt: TGTGCCAGCAGTTACTCCGGCAGATCCTACGAGCAGTACTTC
cdr3_aa: CASSYSGRSYEQYF

v_call: TRBV6-1
clone_size: NA
j_call: TRBJ2-1
d_call: TRBD2
cdr3_nt: TGTGCCAGCAGTGAACCAGAAAAGAACCGGAGCCAGGTTTCTAGCGGGGTATACAATGAGCAGTTCTTC
cdr3_aa: CASSEPEKNRSQVSSGVYNEQFF

v_call: TRBV7-9
clone_size: many
j_call: TRBJ2-1
d_call: TRBD2
cdr3_nt: TGTGCCAGTAAATTAGCGGGAGAGTACAATGAGCAGTTCTTC
cdr3_aa: CASKLAGEYNEQFF

v_call: TRBV9
clone_size: many
j_call: TRBJ1-6
d_call: NA
cdr3_nt: TGTGCCAGCAGCAAGAGACAGAGTAATTCACCCCTCCACTTT
cdr3_aa: CASSKRQSNSPLHF

v_call: TRBV3-1
clone_size: many
j_call: TRBJ1-2
d_call: NA
cdr3_nt: TGTGCCAGCAGCCAAGGGAACAGGGAGGTTGAAGGCTACACCTTC
cdr3_aa: CASSQGNREVEGYTF

v_call: TRBV27
clone_size: many
j_call: TRBJ2-3
d_call: TRBD2
cdr3_nt: TGTGCCAGCAGTTCGACGACTAGCGGGAGGGCAGCAGATACGCAGTATTTT
cdr3_aa: CASSSTTSGRAADTQYF

v_call: TRBV24-1
clone_size: NA
j_call: TRBJ2-1
d_call: NA
cdr3_nt: TGTGCCACCAGTGAGGCGGATGAGCAGTTCTTC
cdr3_aa: CATSEADEQFF

v_call: TRBV25-1
clone_size: NA
j_call: TRBJ2-7
d_call: NA
cdr3_nt: TGTGCCAGCAGTGAGCCAGGCGTCGGGAGCTACGAGCAGTACTTC
cdr3_aa: CASSEPGVGSYEQYF

v_call: TRBV7-2
clone_size: NA
j_call: TRBJ2-5
d_call: TRBD2
cdr3_nt: TGTGCCAGCAGCTTACAAGCGGGAGGCCCCCGGACCCAGTACTTC
cdr3_aa: CASSLQAGGPRTQYF

v_call: TRBV3-1
clone_size: few
j_call: TRBJ2-7
d_call: TRBD1
cdr3_nt: TGTGCCAGCAGCCAACCAGGACAGGGAGATGACGAGCAGTACTTC
cdr3_aa: CASSQPGQGDDEQYF

v_call: TRBV7-2
clone_size: many
j_call: TRBJ1-3
d_call: NA
cdr3_nt: TGTGCCAGCAGCTTAGGCCAAACTGGAAACACCATATATTTT
cdr3_aa: CASSLGQTGNTIYF

v_call: TRBV30
clone_size: many
j_call: TRBJ2-5
d_call: TRBD2
cdr3_nt: TGTGCCTGGCAACTAGCGGCCCAAGAGACCCAGTACTTC
cdr3_aa: CAWQLAAQETQYF

v_call: TRBV11-3
clone_size: many
j_call: TRBJ1-1
d_call: NA
cdr3_nt: TGTGCCAGCAGCCCGGCAGGGAGGCCGACTGAAGCTTTCTTT
cdr3_aa: CASSPAGRPTEAFF